This TCR beta chain originates from a study of shared clonotypes between healthy human individuals. Findings of the study overall: Richness estimates generally favored naive over memory subsets.

Some clones are missing from TCRdb's copy, which holds only in-frame ones; the method was immunoSEQ multiplex PCR. This repertoire shows about 680,000 clones, about 90% found once; its top ten account for about 24%. Of note for this clone: The antigen is undetermined.

In the naive CD8 group, cells lacked CD45RO and were positively selected for CCR7, so terminally differentiated effector memory CD45RA+ cells were left out. Among the donors, all were Caucasian adults who lived in Nashville, Tennessee. CDR3 size: 19 residues. The V end lost 3 bases, the J end lost 6 bases, and 28 bases lay between the germline ends. The germline V gene encodes CDR1 SGHDT and CDR2 YYEEEE. Sequencing used naive CD8+ T cells sorted from blood. The sequence was collected from a man younger than 40 in good health. The rearrangement joins TRBV5-6 to TRBJ2-1; TRBD2 might be the D (6 bases). CDR3 loop: CASSWGLLASDHLGNEQFF. The CDR3 nucleotides read TGTGCCAGCAGCTGGGGACTCCTGGCTAGCGATCATCTTGGCAATGAGCAGTTCTTC.